This TCR beta chain was documented in a study of blood T cell repertoires in COVID-19. V lost 3 bases and J lost 6; bases outside the gene matches: 23. This CDR3 contains 19 residues. Looked up from germline, CDR1 is GTSNPN and CDR2 is SVGIG (reference sequence). Authors' processing steps: Scientists estimated how many nucleated cells there were by amplifying reference gene primers. Only in-frame clones appear in the TCRdb table, and some are missing; sequencing was by immunoSEQ multiplex PCR. D and trimming come from the DNA, and the V and J calls and clone size come from that table. The sample lists over 150,000 clones, under 90% occurring once.

This TCR derives from a woman of 80 years or more with acute or convalescent COVID-19. Sequencing was done on a sample of peripheral blood. V is TRBV30 and J is TRBJ1-5; 7 nucleotides align to TRBD1. This CDR3 is CAWSPATGFSLRSSQPQHF. The CDR3 DNA sequence: TGTGCCTGGAGCCCCGCGACAGGGTTCAGTTTACGGTCGAGTCAGCCCCAGCATTTT.